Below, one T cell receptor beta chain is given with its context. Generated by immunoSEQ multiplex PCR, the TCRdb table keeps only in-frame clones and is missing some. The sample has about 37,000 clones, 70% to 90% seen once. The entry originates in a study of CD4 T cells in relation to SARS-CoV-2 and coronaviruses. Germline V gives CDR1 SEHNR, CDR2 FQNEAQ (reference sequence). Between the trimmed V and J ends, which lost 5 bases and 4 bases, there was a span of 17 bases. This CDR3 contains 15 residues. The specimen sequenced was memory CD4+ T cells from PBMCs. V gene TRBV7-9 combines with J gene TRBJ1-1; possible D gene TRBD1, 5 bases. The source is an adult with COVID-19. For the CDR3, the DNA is TGTGCCAGCAGCCCGCGGGGGGGAGGGAGCACTGAAGCTTTCTTT. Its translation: CASSPRGGGSTEAFF.